This TCR beta chain was captured by sequencing in a study of blood T cell repertoires in COVID-19. Study-level background: Acute-phase and convalescent COVID-19 samples originated in the United States, Italy and Spain. Sample material is recorded as cDNA or gDNA derived from T cells, B-cell-depleted T cells, or PBMCs.

TCRdb keeps only in-frame clones here, not all; method: immunoSEQ multiplex PCR. The sample lists over 200,000 clones, about 80% occurring once. CDR3 length: 13 amino acids. With 4 bases removed from V and 1 base from J, the gap between germline ends came to 7 bases. This rearrangement joins TRBV12-3 or TRBV12-4 to TRBJ2-5; a weak D match, TRBD2 (6 bases). Material: peripheral blood. The TCR was taken from a woman older than 75 with acute or convalescent COVID-19. CDR3 sequence (DNA): TGTGCCAGCAGTTGGCGGGGCCAAGAGACCCAGTACTTC. It encodes CASSWRGQETQYF.